This T cell receptor beta chain originates from a study of CD8+CD57+ T cells in acquired aplastic anemia. As for the study in general: Recorded DNA amounts for sorted CD4+ and CD8+ cells had an average of about 3.5 ug. CD4+ cell libraries from healthy donors averaged about 10.8 million reads.

Germline loops: CDR1 LNHNV, CDR2 YYDKDF (reference sequence). This CDR3 is built from 15 residues. Profiling of TCR beta VDJ combinations and CDR3 sequences used genomic DNA as template. TCRdb reanalysed the reads using MiXCR and keeps one entry per CDR3 protein. The sample yields 400,000 to 450,000 distinct CDR3 sequences, roughly 64% seen once. A remark on this clonotype: Its matching antigen is unknown. The junction does not match germline at one end; this may be a read error.

Overall study results and limits: Patients and controls were found to share twenty-nine CD8+ CDR3 sequences. No significant patient-versus-control difference appeared in CD8+ Simpson's diversity.

This receptor was identified in a human donor in good health, serving as a control. The rearrangement uses TRBV15 and TRBJ2-7, with a tentative D call TRBD1 (5 bases). The material sequenced was sorted CD4+, CD8+, or CD8+CD57+ T cells (not recorded which) from PBMCs. CDR3 amino acids: CASSKGTGVAYEQYF. CDR3 sequence (DNA): TGTGCCAGCAGCAAAGGAACAGGAGTGGCCTACGAGCAGTACTTC.